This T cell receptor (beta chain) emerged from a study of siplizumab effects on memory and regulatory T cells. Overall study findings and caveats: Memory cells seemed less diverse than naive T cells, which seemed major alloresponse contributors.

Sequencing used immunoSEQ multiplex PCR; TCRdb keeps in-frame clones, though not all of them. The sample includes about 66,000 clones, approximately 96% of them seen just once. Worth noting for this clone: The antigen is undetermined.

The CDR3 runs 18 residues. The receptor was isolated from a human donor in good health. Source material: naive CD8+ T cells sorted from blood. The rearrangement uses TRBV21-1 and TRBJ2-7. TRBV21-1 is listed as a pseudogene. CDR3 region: CASSKGKVFWVNLYEQYF. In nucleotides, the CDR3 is TGTGCCAGCAGCAAGGGGAAGGTCTTCTGGGTCAACCTCTACGAGCAGTACTTC.